Shown below are 7 T cell receptor beta chains from a single sample sequenced in a study of blood T cell repertoires in COVID-19. The protocol was immunoSEQ multiplex PCR, while the TCRdb copy is restricted to in-frame clones and leaves out a portion. The table records over 50,000 clones, around 86% of them present only once. The sequencing input was peripheral blood. The source is a man between 45 and 60 years old with active COVID-19.

The V and J genes are TRBV18 and TRBJ1-1; D might be TRBD1 (6 bases). Trimming took 6 bases from V and 0 from J, leaving 11 bases between them. Germline CDR1 and CDR2: KGHSH and LQKENI. The CDR3 runs 14 residues. The CDR3 loop is CASSPDSLNTEAFF. In DNA form, the CDR3 reads TGTGCCAGCTCCCCGGACAGCTTGAACACTGAAGCTTTCTTT.

This clone has a handful of counts. The chain carries TRBV7-9 and TRBJ2-7; 9 bases line up with TRBD1. Unmatched junction bases numbered 7, after V lost 5 bases and J lost 5 bases. Germline-derived CDR1 and CDR2 are SEHNR and FQNEAQ (reference sequence). The length of the CDR3 is 14 residues. The CDR3 bases are TGTGCCAGCAGCAAGGACAGGGGACTGCACGAGCAGTACTTC. This codes for CASSKDRGLHEQYF.

V and J are TRBV9 and TRBJ2-5; tentative D call: TRBD2 (6 bases). Looked up from germline, CDR1 is SGDLS and CDR2 is YYNGEE. Trimming cost V 3 bases and J 1 base, with 10 bases left between them. This CDR3 is 14 amino acids long. The CDR3 DNA reads as TGTGCCAGCAGCGAGACTAGTGGCCAAGAGACCCAGTACTTC. This codes for CASSETSGQETQYF. The entire variable domain, with the rest obtained from reference TRBV9 and TRBJ2-5, is as follows: DSGVTQTPKHLITATGQRVTLRCSPRSGDLSVYWYQQSLDQGLQFLIQYYNGEERAKGNILERFSAQQFPDLHSELNLSSLELGDSALYFCASSETSGQETQYFGPGTRLLVL.

This clone was recorded a few times. The chain couples TRBV2 to TRBJ1-5; the match to TRBD1 covers 9 bases. The CDR3 contains 14 residues. V was clipped by 8 bases and J by 6 bases; unmatched bases: 8. CDR1 is SNHLY and CDR2 is FYNNEI in the germline V gene. DNA of the CDR3: TGTGCCAGCGCGGAGGGACAGGGTTTTCAGCCCCAGCATTTT. Amino acids: CASAEGQGFQPQHF.

The chain recombines TRBV6-5 with TRBJ2-2; tentatively, D is TRBD2 (6 bases). The germline CDR1 and CDR2 sequences are MNHEY and SVGAGI. This CDR3 is built from 15 residues. V was shortened by 5 bases and J by 1 base, with 11 bases between the two germline ends. The CDR3, as DNA: TGTGCCAGCAGTCCTAGCGCCTTGAACACCGGGGAGCTGTTTTTT. Translating it yields CASSPSALNTGELFF.

The gene calls are TRBV7-6 and TRBJ2-5; possibly TRBD1 for D (6 bases). V was cut by 6 bases and J by 1 base, with 9 bases left in between. Germline loops: CDR1 SGHVS, CDR2 FNYEAQ. The length of the CDR3 is 13 residues. DNA for the CDR3: TGTGCCAGCAGAACAGGGTTCCAAGAGACCCAGTACTTC. Protein product: CASRTGFQETQYF.

This clone was observed once. The same CDR3 can be traced to other DNA sequences in this sample. This chain links TRBV5-1 with TRBJ2-7, with 8 bases fitting TRBD1. In germline, CDR1 is SGHRS, CDR2 YFSETQ. With 0 bases clipped from V and 1 base from J, the junction kept 0 bases outside the gene matches. The CDR3 extends over 14 amino acids. The CDR3 sequence is CASSLGQGSYEQYF. CDR3 DNA sequence: TGCGCCAGCAGCTTGGGACAGGGGTCCTACGAGCAGTACTTC. Using reference TRBV5-1 and TRBJ2-7 for the parts outside the CDR3, the full variable domain is KAGVTQTPRYLIKTRGQQVTLSCSPISGHRSVSWYQQTPGQGLQFLFEYFSETQRNKGNFPGRFSGRQFSNSRSEMNVSTLELGDSALYLCASSLGQGSYEQYFGPGTRLTVT.